These 2 T cell receptor beta chains came from one sample sequenced in a study of blood T cell repertoires in COVID-19. TCRdb's copy holds only in-frame clones and misses some; the assay was immunoSEQ multiplex PCR. The sample shows under 65,000 clones, approximately 86% of them seen only once. Sequencing input: peripheral blood. These receptors were taken from a man in his 60s with acute or convalescent COVID-19.

The chain has TRBV4-1 and TRBJ2-7, with no clear D. CDR3 size: 14 residues. Germline CDR1 MGHRA, CDR2 YSYEKL. V lost 0 bases and J lost 6, with 12 bases in between. Written as DNA, the CDR3 is TGCGCCAGCAGCCAAGATTACTCCCCCCTCGAGCAGTACTTC. Amino acid sequence: CASSQDYSPLEQYF.

The chain is built from TRBV12-5 and TRBJ2-2, with D unclear. The CDR3 is made up of 14 amino acids. V dropped 1 base and J dropped 0 bases, with 3 bases sitting between them. Looked up from germline, CDR1 is LGHNT and CDR2 is FRNRAP. The CDR3 region is CASGLATNTGELFF. The CDR3, as DNA: TGTGCTAGTGGTTTGGCAACGAACACCGGGGAGCTGTTTTTT.